Listed here are 30 T cell receptor beta chains from one sample, sequenced in a study of blood T cell repertoires in COVID-19. Libraries were prepared by immunoSEQ multiplex PCR; TCRdb keeps only in-frame clonotypes and omits some of them. The data hold approximately 150,000 clones, with approximately 80% observed a single time. The sequenced sample consisted of peripheral blood. These TCRs come from a woman between 45 and 60 years old in a cohort sampled during active or convalescent COVID-19.

The chain uses TRBV27 and TRBJ2-7; the match to TRBD1 covers 12 bases. Germline V gene lookup returns CDR1 MNHEY and CDR2 SMNVEV (reference sequence). This CDR3 contains 14 residues. J was trimmed by 5 bases and V by 3 bases; bases with no gene match: 2. The CDR3 coding sequence is TGTGCCAGCAGTTTTGGGACAGGGGGCAACGAGCAGTACTTC. It is translated as CASSFGTGGNEQYF.

This chain uses TRBV19 with TRBJ2-2, with 9 bases identical to TRBD1. CDR1 is LNHDA and CDR2 is SQIVND in the germline V gene (reference sequence). Trimming took 4 bases from V and 1 from J; bases not matched to a gene: 4. The length of the CDR3 is 16 residues. This CDR3 is CASSTGQGGNTGELFF. DNA of the CDR3: TGTGCCAGTAGTACGGGACAGGGTGGGAACACCGGGGAGCTGTTTTTT.

The V and J genes are TRBV5-1 and TRBJ1-1; perhaps TRBD1 as D (6 bases). CDR3 length: 12 residues. V was shortened by 0 bases and J by 11 bases, with 11 bases between the two germline ends. Germline-derived CDR1 and CDR2 are SGHRS and YFSETQ. CDR3 nucleotides: TGCGCCAGCAGCTTGGTAACAGGGCCGGCTTTCTTT. Translating gives CASSLVTGPAFF.

The chain couples TRBV6-5 to TRBJ1-6; possibly TRBD1 for D (6 bases). Germline V gene data show CDR1 as MNHEY and CDR2 as SVGAGI. V lost 6 bases and J 9 bases, leaving 15 bases between the germline ends. There are 14 residues in the CDR3. This chain's CDR3 is CASRRGTSGSPLHF. In DNA, the CDR3 is TGTGCCAGCAGGCGAGGGACATCGGGTTCACCCCTCCACTTT.

The chain employs TRBV27 and TRBJ2-1, with TRBD1 matching over 9 bases. After removal of 6 bases from V and 7 bases from J, the junction contained 4 bases not matched to a gene. This CDR3 contains 13 residues. Per germline, CDR1 MNHEY and CDR2 SMNVEV (reference sequence). The CDR3 nucleotides are TGTGCCAGCAGACAGGGGGCTCGTAATGAGCAGTTCTTC. This gives the protein CASRQGARNEQFF.

The rearrangement links TRBV2 to TRBJ2-3, with D tentatively TRBD2 (6 bases). The CDR3 extends over 14 amino acids. CDR1 is SNHLY, CDR2 FYNNEI, per germline. Trimming took 9 bases from V and 6 from J, leaving 19 bases between them. This chain's CDR3 is CASDLARTGDTQYF. CDR3 nucleotides: TGTGCCAGTGACCTAGCGAGGACGGGGGATACGCAGTATTTT.

The rearrangement links TRBV7-2 to TRBJ1-1; D perhaps matches TRBD1 (6 bases). CDR3 length: 15 residues. Germline lookup yields CDR1 SGHTA and CDR2 FQGNSA. The ends were cut back, 6 bases at V and 4 bases at J, with 18 bases in the middle. The CDR3 region is CASRPSSVGGTEAFF. In DNA, the CDR3 is TGTGCCAGCAGACCCAGTAGTGTAGGGGGCACTGAAGCTTTCTTT.

This clone has just a few counts. The rearrangement uses TRBV7-2 and TRBJ1-1; no reliable D call. Germline CDR1 is SGHTA and CDR2 is FQGNSA. The CDR3 has 16 residues. V was cut by 4 bases and J by 4 bases, with 19 bases left in between. CDR3 amino acids: CASSSTTMAFSTEAFF. CDR3 coding DNA: TGTGCCAGCAGCTCAACAACCATGGCATTCTCCACTGAAGCTTTCTTT.

This chain uses TRBV19 with TRBJ2-7; the match to TRBD2 covers 7 bases. Germline trimming cut 1 base from V and 0 bases from J; bases unmatched to any gene: 6. The CDR3 covers 16 residues. Per germline, CDR1 LNHDA and CDR2 SQIVND (reference sequence). Written as DNA, the CDR3 is TGTGCCAGTAGTATAGTGGCCGGGGGGAGCTCCTACGAGCAGTACTTC. Residues: CASSIVAGGSSYEQYF. The full variable domain, rest sourced from reference TRBV19 and TRBJ2-7, is DGGITQSPKYLFRKEGQNVTLSCEQNLNHDAMYWYRQDPGQGLRLIYYSQIVNDFQKGDIAEGYSVSREKKESFPLTVTSAQKNPTAFYLCASSIVAGGSSYEQYFGPGTRLTVT.

The CDR3 DNA reads as TGCGCCAGCAGCTTGACAGGGACGCGCTATAATTCACCCCTCCACTTT. Protein sequence: CASSLTGTRYNSPLHF. V gene TRBV5-1 combines with J gene TRBJ1-6; D possibly corresponds to TRBD1 (6 bases). Trimming shortened V by 1 base and J by 3 bases, and 11 bases separated the two germline ends. CDR1 and CDR2 (germline): SGHRS, YFSETQ. The CDR3 has 16 residues.

The J gene is TRBJ2-1, the V gene TRBV7-9; TRBD2 matches at 7 bases. The CDR3 is made up of 16 amino acids. V was clipped by 6 bases and J by 5 bases; unmatched bases: 13. In germline, CDR1 is SEHNR, CDR2 FQNEAQ (reference sequence). The CDR3, as DNA: TGTGCCAGCAGTTACCCCGGGGGACTAAAAAACAATGAGCAGTTCTTC. Translating gives CASSYPGGLKNNEQFF. Drawing the rest from reference TRBV7-9 and TRBJ2-1, the complete variable domain is DTGVSQNPRHKITKRGQNVTFRCDPISEHNRLYWYRQTLGQGPEFLTYFQNEAQLEKSRLLSDRFSAERPKGSFSTLEIQRTEQGDSAMYLCASSYPGGLKNNEQFFGPGTRLTVL.

The chain has TRBV5-5 and TRBJ2-7; D is possibly TRBD1 (6 bases). V was shortened by 6 bases and J by 1 base, with 11 bases between the two germline ends. Germline V CDR1 and CDR2: SGHKS, YYEKEE (reference sequence). The CDR3 totals 13 residues. CDR3 amino acids: CASTWTESYEQYF. For the CDR3, the DNA is TGTGCCAGCACCTGGACAGAATCCTACGAGCAGTACTTC.

This chain links TRBV7-9 with TRBJ1-1; 9 bases map to TRBD1. The CDR3 length is 16 residues. From germline, CDR1 is SEHNR and CDR2 FQNEAQ (reference sequence). Trimming at V came to 2 bases and at J to 5 bases, leaving 9 bases not matched to a gene. The CDR3 coding sequence is TGTGCCAGCAGCTTATGGGTGGACAGGGGAAGGACTGAAGCTTTCTTT. Protein: CASSLWVDRGRTEAFF.

The chain uses TRBV11-1 and TRBJ1-6; 7 bases match TRBD1. The CDR3 runs 13 residues. Unmatched junction bases numbered 5, after V lost 2 bases and J lost 13 bases. Germline V lookup: CDR1 SGHAT, CDR2 FQDESV (reference sequence). Written as DNA, the CDR3 is TGTGCCAGCAGCTTAACCACAGGGGCTCCCCTCCACTTT. Translating gives CASSLTTGAPLHF.

V and J are TRBV12-3 or TRBV12-4 and TRBJ2-5, with TRBD2 matching 8 bases. V gave up 3 bases and J gave up 3 bases; unmatched junction bases: 0. The CDR3 runs to 13 residues. This chain's CDR3 is CASSLRGEETQYF. CDR3 DNA: TGTGCCAGCAGTTTGCGGGGGGAAGAGACCCAGTACTTC.

The chain employs TRBV15 and TRBJ1-5; D gene ambiguous. CDR3 length equals 13 residues. CDR1 and CDR2 from the germline V gene are LNHNV and YYDKDF (reference sequence). The germline V and J ends were trimmed by 6 bases and 4 bases, with 10 bases remaining between them. Written as DNA, the CDR3 is TGTGCCACCAGGTTTACGGGGAATCAGCCCCAGCATTTT. Amino acid sequence: CATRFTGNQPQHF.

This chain uses TRBV7-2 with TRBJ1-2; D gene ambiguous. The germline CDR1 and CDR2 sequences are SGHTA and FQGNSA. Trimming removed 6 bases from V and 8 bases from J, with 16 bases in between. This CDR3 has 13 amino acids. As DNA, the CDR3 is TGTGCCAGCAGGGACTGGCTGTGGTGGGGCTACACCTTC. Amino acids: CASRDWLWWGYTF.

The V call is TRBV20-1, the J call TRBJ2-5; 11 bases are shared with TRBD2. V shed 3 bases and J 5 bases; nucleotides not matched to a gene: 5. This CDR3 contains 14 residues. Germline V gene lookup returns CDR1 DFQATT and CDR2 SNEGSKA (reference sequence). The CDR3 nucleotides are TGCAGTGCTAGTAGCGGGGGGGCCGAGGAGACCCAGTACTTC. This translates into CSASSGGAEETQYF.

The V gene is TRBV14, the J gene TRBJ1-6; no reliable D call. V gave up 1 base and J gave up 7 bases, with 5 bases separating them. The CDR3 is 13 amino acids. Germline CDR1 reads SGHDN; CDR2 reads FVKESK. The CDR3 bases are TGTGCCAGCAGCCAAGCACTAAATTCACCCCTCCACTTT. Encoded protein: CASSQALNSPLHF. Combining the CDR3 with reference TRBV14 and TRBJ1-6 gives the whole variable domain EAGVTQFPSHSVIEKGQTVTLRCDPISGHDNLYWYRRVMGKEIKFLLHFVKESKQDESGMPNNRFLAERTGGTYSTLKVQPAELEDSGVYFCASSQALNSPLHFGNGTRLTVT.

The chain is built from TRBV2 and TRBJ2-5; no definite D call. The CDR3 runs 17 residues. Deletions cut 3 bases from V and 0 bases from J, with 17 bases between. Germline V gives CDR1 SNHLY, CDR2 FYNNEI. CDR3 in DNA: TGTGCCAGCAGTGATGGAACGTCGTCTAGTTACCAAGAGACCCAGTACTTC. Amino acids: CASSDGTSSSYQETQYF. The full variable domain, rest sourced from reference TRBV2 and TRBJ2-5, is EPEVTQTPSHQVTQMGQEVILRCVPISNHLYFYWYRQILGQKVEFLVSFYNNEISEKSEIFDDQFSVERPDGSNFTLKIRSTKLEDSAMYFCASSDGTSSSYQETQYFGPGTRLLVL.

The rearrangement uses TRBV7-2 and TRBJ1-1, with TRBD1 matching over 7 bases. This CDR3 has 14 residues. Unmatched junction bases numbered 8, after V lost 5 bases and J lost 5 bases. The germline CDR1 and CDR2 sequences are SGHTA and FQGNSA. The CDR3 DNA follows: TGTGCCAGCAGCGAACGACAGGGAAGAACTGAAGCTTTCTTT. Residues: CASSERQGRTEAFF.

V gene TRBV27 combines with J gene TRBJ1-2, with a possible D match to TRBD1 (6 bases). The CDR3 spans 13 residues. Germline assignment: CDR1 MNHEY and CDR2 SMNVEV (reference sequence). V lost 8 bases and J 5 bases, leaving 15 bases between the germline ends. The chain's CDR3 is CASARDQGYGYTF. The CDR3 DNA follows: TGTGCCAGCGCAAGGGACCAGGGGTATGGCTACACCTTC.

The chain employs TRBV4-1 and TRBJ1-3; weak D call: TRBD1 (6 bases). The germline V and J ends were trimmed by 2 bases and 4 bases, with 15 bases remaining between them. The CDR3 covers 16 residues. Germline CDR1 is MGHRA and CDR2 is YSYEKL. The CDR3 sequence: CASSQMTGFAGNTIYF. The DNA for the CDR3 is TGCGCCAGCAGCCAAATGACAGGTTTTGCCGGAAACACCATATATTTT.

The genes are TRBV10-3 and TRBJ1-3, with D uncertain. The CDR3 covers 13 residues. V gave up 7 bases and J gave up 4 bases, with 11 bases separating them. Germline V gene data show CDR1 as ENHRY and CDR2 as SYGVKD. CDR3 sequence (DNA): TGTGCCATCACTTCCACTCTGGGAAACACCATATATTTT. It translates to CAITSTLGNTIYF.

J is TRBJ2-3 and V is TRBV10-3; TRBD2 matches at 14 bases. The V gene end was trimmed by 6 bases and the J gene end by 1 base; junction bases not matched to a gene: 6. The germline V gene has CDR1 ENHRY and CDR2 SYGVKD. CDR3 length: 17 amino acids. DNA for the CDR3: TGTGCCATCAGCTCCGGGACTAGCGGGGGTCGCACAGATACGCAGTATTTT. It translates to CAISSGTSGGRTDTQYF.

This clone has only one observation. The chain joins TRBV15 to TRBJ2-4; 9 bases are shared with TRBD2. CDR1 LNHNV and CDR2 YYDKDF come from the germline V gene (reference sequence). The CDR3 totals 19 residues. The trim removed 1 base at V and 0 bases at J, leaving 10 bases unmatched. CDR3 nucleotides: TGTGCCACCAGCAGAGTCTCTAGCGGGACAGTACTAGCCAAAAACATTCAGTACTTC. Translating gives CATSRVSSGTVLAKNIQYF.

The gene calls are TRBV5-5 and TRBJ2-6; D not resolved. Germline V gene lookup returns CDR1 SGHKS and CDR2 YYEKEE (reference sequence). The V end was cut by 0 bases, the J end by 2 bases, with 12 bases between. The CDR3 covers 17 residues. The CDR3 DNA reads as TGTGCCAGCAGCTTGGCCCTCTGGCAAACTGGGGCCAACGTCCTGACTTTC. Translated, it gives CASSLALWQTGANVLTF. The full variable domain, its missing parts supplied by reference TRBV5-5 and TRBJ2-6, is DAGVTQSPTHLIKTRGQQVTLRCSPISGHKSVSWYQQVLGQGPQFIFQYYEKEERGRGNFPDRFSARQFPNYSSELNVNALLLGDSALYLCASSLALWQTGANVLTFGAGSRLTVL.

This clone was recorded once. The V and J genes are TRBV29-1 and TRBJ1-4; a possible D gene is TRBD1 (5 bases). The CDR3 loop spans 13 amino acids. Germline V gives CDR1 SQVTM, CDR2 ANQGSEA. The germline V and J ends were trimmed by 7 bases and 3 bases, with 12 bases remaining between them. CDR3 nucleotides: TGCAGCGGCAGGGTCTCCGCTAATGAAAAACTGTTTTTT. Translation gives CSGRVSANEKLFF.

The V and J genes are TRBV5-1 and TRBJ2-3; D is unclear. The ends were cut back, 1 base at V and 6 bases at J, with 15 bases in the middle. The CDR3 loop spans 15 amino acids. Germline values: CDR1 SGHRS, CDR2 YFSETQ. The DNA of the CDR3 is TGCGCCAGCAGCTTGACGCGCCCGAAGCCCGATACGCAGTATTTT. It codes for CASSLTRPKPDTQYF.

The J gene is TRBJ1-3, the V gene TRBV10-3; 8 nucleotides align to TRBD1. The germline CDR1 and CDR2 sequences are ENHRY and SYGVKD. The V segment lost 6 bases and the J segment 6 bases; nucleotides outside the gene matches: 4. The CDR3 consists of 13 residues. The CDR3 DNA is TGTGCCATCAGCCCGACAGGGGTAAACACCATATATTTT. Protein: CAISPTGVNTIYF.